The 9 T cell receptor beta chains given below trace back to one sample, sequenced in a study of regulatory T cells in long-lasting Graves disease. Building the TCR beta libraries relied on iRepertoire HTBI primers, and CDR3 regions underwent Arm-PCR. MiXCR, run by TCRdb on the multiplex PCR reads, gives a single entry per CDR3 protein. This table holds hundreds of thousands of distinct CDR3 sequences, over 15% found once. Described time point: newly diagnosed GD, antithyroid drugs for less than 3 months. The authors made the TCR library using RNA they extracted from PBMCs. Separately, the same data were catalogued under a study of T cells in Graves' hyperthyroidism and ophthalmopathy.

The sequenced sample was peripheral blood mononuclear cells (PBMCs), obtained at new diagnosis, from a patient treated with antithyroid drugs. These receptors were collected from a woman aged 25 to 39 with Graves disease.

This clonotype has ten or more counts. The chain is built from TRBV7-9 and TRBJ1-6, with D hard to call. CDR1 is SEHNR and CDR2 is FQNEAQ in the germline V gene (reference sequence). This CDR3 contains 14 residues. The V end was cut by 0 bases, the J end by 7 bases, with 7 bases between. The CDR3 loop is CASSLALENSPLHF. CDR3 in DNA: TGTGCCAGCAGCTTAGCTCTAGAAAATTCACCCCTCCACTTT. Together with reference TRBV7-9 and TRBJ1-6, the CDR3 gives the full variable domain: DTGVSQNPRHKITKRGQNVTFRCDPISEHNRLYWYRQTLGQGPEFLTYFQNEAQLEKSRLLSDRFSAERPKGSFSTLEIQRTEQGDSAMYLCASSLALENSPLHFGNGTRLTVT.

In this sample, this clonotype turned up many times. The chain is built from TRBV5-1 and TRBJ1-1; a weak D match, TRBD1 (6 bases). From germline, CDR1 is SGHRS and CDR2 YFSETQ. V lost 5 bases and J 3 bases, leaving 20 bases between the germline ends. This CDR3 region has 16 residues. CDR3 DNA sequence: TGCGCCAGCAGTAATAACAGGGCCCCGGCGGACACTGAAGCTTTCTTT. This encodes CASSNNRAPADTEAFF.

The J gene is TRBJ1-1, the V gene TRBV6-2 or TRBV6-3, with no clear D. In germline, CDR1 is MNHEY, CDR2 SVGEGT. The CDR3 is 13 residues long. V lost 7 bases and J 1 base, leaving 10 bases between the germline ends. CDR3 sequence: CASTTGQNTEAFF. CDR3 bases: TGTGCCAGCACAACTGGGCAGAACACTGAAGCTTTCTTT.

This clonotype was seen ten or more times. The chain recombines TRBV28 with TRBJ2-1, with D maybe TRBD2 (6 bases). The germline CDR1 and CDR2 sequences are MDHEN and SYDVKM. Trimming left V 8 bases short and J 10 bases short, with 15 bases between. The CDR3 is 12 amino acids. DNA of the CDR3: TGTGCCAGCCGCCTCCCTGCGGGGGAGCAGTTCTTC. Translation: CASRLPAGEQFF.

This clonotype has ten or more counts. The chain couples TRBV2 to TRBJ2-5; D is undetermined. The CDR3 contains 11 residues. Trimming removed 7 bases at V and 3 bases at J, with 6 bases between. Looked up from germline, CDR1 is SNHLY and CDR2 is FYNNEI. Written as DNA, the CDR3 is TGTGCCAGCACGCAAAAAGAGACCCAGTACTTC. Translated, it gives CASTQKETQYF.

This rearrangement joins TRBV7-3 to TRBJ2-5, with D maybe TRBD1 (5 bases). Per the germline V gene, CDR1 is SGHTA and CDR2 is FQGTGA. The germline V and J ends were trimmed by 1 base and 4 bases, with 7 bases remaining between them. The CDR3 runs 13 residues. Written as DNA, the CDR3 is TGTGCCAGCAGCTTAAGCAGGGCAGAGACCCAGTACTTC. This gives the protein CASSLSRAETQYF.

This clonotype was observed a few times. The J gene is TRBJ2-1, the V gene TRBV12-3 or TRBV12-4; 7 positions agree with TRBD1. The CDR3 extends over 15 amino acids. V shed 7 bases and J 4 bases; nucleotides not matched to a gene: 10. The CDR3 region is CASNTPGQRYNEQFF. CDR3 coding DNA: TGTGCCAGCAATACCCCGGGACAGCGATACAATGAGCAGTTCTTC.

At least ten counts were recorded for this clonotype. This chain joins TRBV27 and TRBJ1-4, with TRBD1 identical over 7 bases. V lost 7 bases and J lost 8; bases outside the gene matches: 19. The CDR3 sequence is 17 residues long. Germline lookup yields CDR1 MNHEY and CDR2 SMNVEV (reference sequence). Written as DNA, the CDR3 is TGTGCCAGCAAACATTTAATGGCGACAGGGCTTAGGGAAAAACTGTTTTTT. It translates to CASKHLMATGLREKLFF.

V usage is TRBV7-9 and J usage is TRBJ1-1; 7 positions agree with TRBD1. The CDR3 runs 15 residues. The germline gives CDR1 SEHNR, CDR2 FQNEAQ (reference sequence). Trimming at V came to 6 bases and at J to 6 bases, leaving 13 bases not matched to a gene. This chain's CDR3 is CASRHTGVQYSEAFF. In DNA, the CDR3 is TGTGCCAGCAGACATACAGGGGTTCAGTACTCTGAAGCTTTCTTT.